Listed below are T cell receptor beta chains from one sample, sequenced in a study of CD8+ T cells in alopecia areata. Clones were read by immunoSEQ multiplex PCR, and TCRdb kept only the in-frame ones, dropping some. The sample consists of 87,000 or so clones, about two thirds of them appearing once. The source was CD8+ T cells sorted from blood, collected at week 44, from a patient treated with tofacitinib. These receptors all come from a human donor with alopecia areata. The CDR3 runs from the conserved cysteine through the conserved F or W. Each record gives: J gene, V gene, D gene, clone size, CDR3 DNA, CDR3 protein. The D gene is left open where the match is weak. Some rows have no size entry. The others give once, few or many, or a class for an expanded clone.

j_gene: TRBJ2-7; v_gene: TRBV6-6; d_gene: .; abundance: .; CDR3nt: TGTGCCAGCAGTCCCACTCAGGGGGAGCAGTACTTC; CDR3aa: CASSPTQGEQYF
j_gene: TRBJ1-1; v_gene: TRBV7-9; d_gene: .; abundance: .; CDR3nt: TGTGCCAGCAGCAGAACAGGGTTGAACACTGAAGCTTTCTTT; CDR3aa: CASSRTGLNTEAFF
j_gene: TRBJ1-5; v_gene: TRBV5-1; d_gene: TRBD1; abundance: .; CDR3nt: TGCGCCAGCAGCCTTAACGGGGGACAGACCAATCAGCCCCAGCATTTT; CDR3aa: CASSLNGGQTNQPQHF
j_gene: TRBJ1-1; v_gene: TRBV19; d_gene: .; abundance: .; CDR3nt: TGTGCCAGTAGTAGTCCACCACCGGGGCAGGATGAAGCTTTCTTT; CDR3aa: CASSSPPPGQDEAFF
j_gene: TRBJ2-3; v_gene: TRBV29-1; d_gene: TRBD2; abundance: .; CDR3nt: TGCAGCGTTGAAGGGCGGGGGGCGGTAGAAGATACGCAGTATTTT; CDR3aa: CSVEGRGAVEDTQYF
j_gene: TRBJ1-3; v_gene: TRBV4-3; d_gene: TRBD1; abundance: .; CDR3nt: TGCGCCAGCAGCCCTGAACGACAGGGACAAAACACCATATATTTT; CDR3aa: CASSPERQGQNTIYF
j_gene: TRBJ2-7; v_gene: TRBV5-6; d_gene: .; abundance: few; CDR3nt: TGTGCCAGCAGCTCGGCTGGATCCTACGAGCAGTACTTC; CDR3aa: CASSSAGSYEQYF
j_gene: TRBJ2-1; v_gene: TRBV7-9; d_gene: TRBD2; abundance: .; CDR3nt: TGTGCCAGCAGCCCGACTAGCGGGGTTGATGAGCAGTTCTTC; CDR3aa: CASSPTSGVDEQFF
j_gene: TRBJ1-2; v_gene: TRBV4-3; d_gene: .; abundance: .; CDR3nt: TGCGCCAGCAGCCAAGATCAGGGGTCGGGGGCAGGCTTCTATGGCTACACCTTC; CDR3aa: CASSQDQGSGAGFYGYTF
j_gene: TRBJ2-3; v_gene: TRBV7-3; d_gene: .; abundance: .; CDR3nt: TGTGCCAGCAGCTTCGCAGATACGCAGTATTTT; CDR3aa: CASSFADTQYF
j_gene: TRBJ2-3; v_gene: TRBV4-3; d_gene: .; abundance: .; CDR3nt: TGCGCCAGCAGCCAAGAGCCCTCAGATACGCAGTATTTT; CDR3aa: CASSQEPSDTQYF
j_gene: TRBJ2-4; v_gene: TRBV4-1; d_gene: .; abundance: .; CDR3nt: TGCGCCAGCTCGGGCAGCAAAAACATTCAGTACTTC; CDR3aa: CASSGSKNIQYF
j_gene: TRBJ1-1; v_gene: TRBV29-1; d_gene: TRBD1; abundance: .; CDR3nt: TGCAGCGTGCCGATACCGGGACAGGGCGACACTGAAGCTTTCTTT; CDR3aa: CSVPIPGQGDTEAFF
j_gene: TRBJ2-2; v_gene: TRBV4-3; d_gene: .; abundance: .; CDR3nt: TGCGCCAGCAGCCAAGATATTTTCGGCCAAATTGGCACCGGGGAGCTGTTTTTT; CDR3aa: CASSQDIFGQIGTGELFF
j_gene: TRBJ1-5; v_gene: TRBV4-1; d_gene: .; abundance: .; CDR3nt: TGCGCCAGCAGCCAAGATCTGGCTAGCAATCAGCCCCAGCATTTT; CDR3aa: CASSQDLASNQPQHF
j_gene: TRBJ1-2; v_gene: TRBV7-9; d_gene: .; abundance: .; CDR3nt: TGTGCCAGCAGCCGGACACTTGGTGACTATGGCTACACCTTC; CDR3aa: CASSRTLGDYGYTF
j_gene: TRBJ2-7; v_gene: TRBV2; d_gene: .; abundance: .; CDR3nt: TGTGCCAGCAGCGTTGGGACCATGGGAGAGCAGTACTTC; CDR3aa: CASSVGTMGEQYF
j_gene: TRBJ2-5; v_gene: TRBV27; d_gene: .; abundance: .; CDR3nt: TGTGCCAGCAGTTCGGAGCAGGGCTACGGGACCCAGTACTTC; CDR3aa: CASSSEQGYGTQYF
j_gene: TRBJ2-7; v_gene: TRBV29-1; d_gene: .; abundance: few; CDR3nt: TGCAGCGTTGTAAAGGGGCCCGACGAGCAGTACTTC; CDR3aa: CSVVKGPDEQYF
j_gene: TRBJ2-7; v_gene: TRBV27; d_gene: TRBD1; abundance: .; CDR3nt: TGTGCCAGCAGTCCGTCGACAGGGGAGGTGTTGTACGAGCAGTACTTC; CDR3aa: CASSPSTGEVLYEQYF
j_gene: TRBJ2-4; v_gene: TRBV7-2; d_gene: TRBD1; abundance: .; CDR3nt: TGTGCCAGCAGCTTAGGCAACAGGGGTTTCAACATTCAGTACTTC; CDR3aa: CASSLGNRGFNIQYF
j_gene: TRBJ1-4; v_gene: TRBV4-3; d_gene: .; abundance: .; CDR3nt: TGCGCCAGCAGCCAAGACTTCGCCTTGGCGGAAAAACTGTTTTTT; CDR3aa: CASSQDFALAEKLFF
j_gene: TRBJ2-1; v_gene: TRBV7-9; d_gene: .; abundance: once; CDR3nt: TGTGCCAGCAGTCTAGGGGCCACAGGGAGCTCCTACAATGAGCAGTTCTTC; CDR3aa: CASSLGATGSSYNEQFF
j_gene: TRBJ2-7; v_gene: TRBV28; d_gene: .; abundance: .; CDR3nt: TGTGCCAGCAGTTTATGGGGGAGCGAGCAGTACTTC; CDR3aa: CASSLWGSEQYF
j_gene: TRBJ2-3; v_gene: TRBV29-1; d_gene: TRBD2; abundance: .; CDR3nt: TGCAGCGTTGAAGTTGTTGCGGGGGGCCTTGGCACAGATACGCAGTATTTT; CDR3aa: CSVEVVAGGLGTDTQYF
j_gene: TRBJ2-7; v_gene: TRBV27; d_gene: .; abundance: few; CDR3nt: TGTGCCACCCTGCGGCGGGCAGGGGAGGCTACGGAGCAGTACTTC; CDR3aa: CATLRRAGEATEQYF
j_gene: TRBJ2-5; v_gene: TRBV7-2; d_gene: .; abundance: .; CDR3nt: TGTGCCAGCAGCTCCGGCCGGGCCCAAGAGACCCAGTACTTC; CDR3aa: CASSSGRAQETQYF
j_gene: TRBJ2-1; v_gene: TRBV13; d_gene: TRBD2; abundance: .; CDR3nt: TGTGCCAGCAGCTCCCTACTAGCGGGGGGCCACAATGAGCAGTTCTTC; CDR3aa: CASSSLLAGGHNEQFF
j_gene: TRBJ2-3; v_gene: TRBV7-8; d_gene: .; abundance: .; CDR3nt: TGTGCCAGCAGCACAATAGTGGATACGCAGTATTTT; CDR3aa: CASSTIVDTQYF
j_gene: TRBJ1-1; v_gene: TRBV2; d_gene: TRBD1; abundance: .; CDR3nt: TGTGCCAGCAGTCCCGACAGGGGAGGGAGGACTGAAGCTTTCTTT; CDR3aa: CASSPDRGGRTEAFF
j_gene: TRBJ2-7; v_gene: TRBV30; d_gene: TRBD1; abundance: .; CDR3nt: TGTGCCTGGGGACAGGGGGCCTACGAGCAGTACTTC; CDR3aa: CAWGQGAYEQYF
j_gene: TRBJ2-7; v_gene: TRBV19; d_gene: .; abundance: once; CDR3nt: TGTGCCAGTAGTATGACGGTCAGCTCCTACGAGCAGTACTTC; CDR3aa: CASSMTVSSYEQYF
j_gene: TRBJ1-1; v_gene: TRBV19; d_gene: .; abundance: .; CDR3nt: TGTGCCAGTAGTTTAACAGGTAACACTGAAGCTTTCTTT; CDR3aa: CASSLTGNTEAFF
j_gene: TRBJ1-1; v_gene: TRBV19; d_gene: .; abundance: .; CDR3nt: TGTGCCAGTAGTATCCCCGGGACAACCATGAACACTGAAGCTTTCTTT; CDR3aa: CASSIPGTTMNTEAFF
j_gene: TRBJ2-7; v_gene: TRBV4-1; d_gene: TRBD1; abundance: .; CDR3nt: TGCGCCAGCAGCCCGACGACAGGGGCTAGCGAGCAGTACTTC; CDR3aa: CASSPTTGASEQYF
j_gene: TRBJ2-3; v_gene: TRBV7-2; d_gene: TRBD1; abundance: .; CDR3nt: TGTGCCAGCAGCTTAGGAGACCTGGGACAGGGATTAACAGATACGCAGTATTTT; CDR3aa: CASSLGDLGQGLTDTQYF
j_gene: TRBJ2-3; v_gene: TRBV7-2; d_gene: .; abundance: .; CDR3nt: TGTGCCAGCAGCTTAGCTGAAGGCACAGATACGCAGTATTTT; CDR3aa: CASSLAEGTDTQYF
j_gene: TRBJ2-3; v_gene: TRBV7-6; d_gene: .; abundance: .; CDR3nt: TGTGCCAGCAGCGACACTCGCACAGATACGCAGTATTTT; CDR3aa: CASSDTRTDTQYF
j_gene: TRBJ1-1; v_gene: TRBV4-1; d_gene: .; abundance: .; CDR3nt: TGCGCCAGCAGCCAAGACCTGGGGCCTTTCATGAACACTGAAGCTTTCTTT; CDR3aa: CASSQDLGPFMNTEAFF
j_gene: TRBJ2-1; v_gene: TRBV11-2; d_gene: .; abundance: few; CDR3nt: TGTGCCACTCAGCCAGCGAGAAACTACAATGAGCAGTTCTTC; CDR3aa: CATQPARNYNEQFF
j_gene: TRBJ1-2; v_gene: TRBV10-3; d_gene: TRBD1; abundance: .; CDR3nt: TGTGCCATCAGGGACAGGGAAGGGGTTGGCTATGGCTACACCTTC; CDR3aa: CAIRDREGVGYGYTF
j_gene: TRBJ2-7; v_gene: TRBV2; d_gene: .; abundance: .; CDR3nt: TGTGCCAGCAGTGTTGGCGGGGACGAGCAGTACTTC; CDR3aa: CASSVGGDEQYF
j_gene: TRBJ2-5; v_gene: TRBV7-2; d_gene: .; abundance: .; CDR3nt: TGTGCCAGCAGCTTAGCTCTCACAGGGATCGAGTACCAAGAGACCCAGTACTTC; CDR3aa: CASSLALTGIEYQETQYF
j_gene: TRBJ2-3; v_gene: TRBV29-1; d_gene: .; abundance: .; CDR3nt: TGCAGCGTTCTTGCCCCGACAGATAAATTGGATACGCAGTATTTT; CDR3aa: CSVLAPTDKLDTQYF
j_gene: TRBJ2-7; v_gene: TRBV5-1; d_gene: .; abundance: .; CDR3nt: TGCGCCAGCAGCTTTAACACAGGGACTGGCGAGCAGTACTTC; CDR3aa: CASSFNTGTGEQYF
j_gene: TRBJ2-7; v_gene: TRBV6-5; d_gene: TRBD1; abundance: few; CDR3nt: TGTGCCAGCAGTCTGACAGGGGAAGCCTACGAGCAGTACTTC; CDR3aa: CASSLTGEAYEQYF
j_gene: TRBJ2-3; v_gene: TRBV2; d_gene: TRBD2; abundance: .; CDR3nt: TGTGCCAGCACCGAACTAGCGGGAGGGTCCGGTACGCAGTATTTT; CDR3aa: CASTELAGGSGTQYF
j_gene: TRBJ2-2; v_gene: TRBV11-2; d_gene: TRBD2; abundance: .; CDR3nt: TGTGCCAGCAGCTTTGACGGGGGGATCGCCGGGGAGCTGTTTTTT; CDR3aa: CASSFDGGIAGELFF
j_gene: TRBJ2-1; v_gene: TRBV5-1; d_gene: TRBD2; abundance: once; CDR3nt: TGCGCCAGCAGCTTGGTCGGACTAGCGGCTCCGACCAGCTTCGACAATGAGCAGTTCTTC; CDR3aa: CASSLVGLAAPTSFDNEQFF
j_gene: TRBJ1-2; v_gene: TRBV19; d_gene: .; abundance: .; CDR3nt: TGTGCCAGTAGTATGGGGAGCGGCCCCAGTGGCTACACCTTC; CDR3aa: CASSMGSGPSGYTF
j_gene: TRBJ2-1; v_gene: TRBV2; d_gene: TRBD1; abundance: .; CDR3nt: TGTGCCAGCAGCGCTAGACAGGGGGCGTATGAGCAGTTCTTC; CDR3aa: CASSARQGAYEQFF
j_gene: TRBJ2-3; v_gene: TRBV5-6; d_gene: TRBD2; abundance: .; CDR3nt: TGTGCCAGCAGCCCCCTGGCGGGGGGGCCCTCAGATACGCAGTATTTT; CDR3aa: CASSPLAGGPSDTQYF
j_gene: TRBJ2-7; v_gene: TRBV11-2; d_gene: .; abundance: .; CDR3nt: TGTGCCAGCAGCGAGGGACTTACCTACGAGCAGTACTTC; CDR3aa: CASSEGLTYEQYF
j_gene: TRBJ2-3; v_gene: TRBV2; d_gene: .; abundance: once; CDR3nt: TGTGCCAGCAGCCTACAGGGATCTGGCGTCACAGATACGCAGTATTTT; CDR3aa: CASSLQGSGVTDTQYF
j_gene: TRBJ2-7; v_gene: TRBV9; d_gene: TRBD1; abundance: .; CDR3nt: TGTGCCAGCAGCGTAGCTACCCAGGGGGCGGCCTACGAGCAGTACTTC; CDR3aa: CASSVATQGAAYEQYF
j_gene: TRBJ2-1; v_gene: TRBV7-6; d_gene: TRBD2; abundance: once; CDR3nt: TGTGCCAGCAGCTTAGGAACTAGCGGGGGCAATGAGCAGTTCTTC; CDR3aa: CASSLGTSGGNEQFF